This is a list of T cell receptor beta chains from one sample in a study of Tregs in tolerant kidney transplant recipients. The protocol was immunoSEQ multiplex PCR, while the TCRdb copy is restricted to in-frame clones and leaves out a portion. Among some 15,000 clones listed, roughly 75% were seen once. The material was Tregs from blood, obtained before the transplant. The source of these receptors is a human donor who received a combined kidney and bone marrow transplant. Both conserved end residues are part of each CDR3. The D gene is left open where the match is weak. Clone size is stated in some rows and not others, as once, few, many or a class when expanded.

v_gene: TRBV5-4; d_gene: .; j_gene: TRBJ1-1; abundance: .; len: 16; CDR3aa: CASTLGASVLNTEAFF; CDR3nt: TGTGCCAGCACCCTGGGGGCATCGGTCCTGAACACTGAAGCTTTCTTT
v_gene: TRBV5-6; d_gene: TRBD1; j_gene: TRBJ2-4; abundance: .; len: 16; CDR3aa: CASSGRQGRPKNIQYF; CDR3nt: TGTGCCAGCAGCGGCAGACAGGGAAGGCCCAAAAACATTCAGTACTTC
v_gene: TRBV30; d_gene: .; j_gene: TRBJ1-1; abundance: few; len: 12; CDR3aa: CAWIGGRTEAFF; CDR3nt: TGTGCCTGGATCGGGGGGCGGACTGAAGCTTTCTTT
v_gene: TRBV11-2; d_gene: .; j_gene: TRBJ2-7; abundance: .; len: 14; CDR3aa: CASSPDWTNYEQYF; CDR3nt: TGTGCCAGCAGCCCAGACTGGACAAACTACGAGCAGTACTTC
v_gene: TRBV6-6; d_gene: TRBD1; j_gene: TRBJ1-2; abundance: few; len: 14; CDR3aa: CASRDRVTNYGYTF; CDR3nt: TGTGCCAGCAGAGACAGGGTTACTAACTATGGCTACACCTTC
v_gene: TRBV19; d_gene: .; j_gene: TRBJ1-1; abundance: .; len: 19; CDR3aa: CASRWRGGIGLSVNTEAFF; CDR3nt: TGTGCCAGTAGGTGGAGGGGAGGAATTGGATTATCCGTGAACACTGAAGCTTTCTTT
v_gene: TRBV19; d_gene: .; j_gene: TRBJ1-5; abundance: .; len: 14; CDR3aa: CASSIAGNNQPQHF; CDR3nt: TGTGCCAGTAGTATTGCGGGCAACAATCAGCCCCAGCATTTT
v_gene: TRBV9; d_gene: TRBD1; j_gene: TRBJ2-3; abundance: few; len: 15; CDR3aa: CASGTGAQSTDTQYF; CDR3nt: TGTGCCAGCGGAACAGGGGCACAAAGCACAGATACGCAGTATTTT
v_gene: TRBV4-1; d_gene: .; j_gene: TRBJ2-2; abundance: .; len: 16; CDR3aa: CASSQVSGIGTGELFF; CDR3nt: TGCGCCAGCAGCCAAGTTTCCGGGATTGGCACCGGGGAGCTGTTTTTT
v_gene: TRBV4-1; d_gene: .; j_gene: TRBJ2-7; abundance: .; len: 18; CDR3aa: CASSRGTPGQKSSYEQYF; CDR3nt: TGCGCCAGCAGTCGGGGGACTCCGGGACAGAAGTCCTCCTACGAGCAGTACTTC
v_gene: TRBV7-2; d_gene: TRBD2; j_gene: TRBJ2-1; abundance: .; len: 16; CDR3aa: CASSLERGGSYNEQFF; CDR3nt: TGTGCCAGCAGCTTAGAGCGGGGGGGCTCCTACAATGAGCAGTTCTTC
v_gene: TRBV5-1; d_gene: TRBD1; j_gene: TRBJ1-2; abundance: .; len: 14; CDR3aa: CASTPPGTGNGYTF; CDR3nt: TGCGCCAGCACTCCACCAGGGACAGGGAATGGCTACACCTTC
v_gene: TRBV5-4; d_gene: TRBD2; j_gene: TRBJ2-7; abundance: .; len: 14; CDR3aa: CASSLTSGAYEQYF; CDR3nt: TGTGCCAGCAGCTTGACTAGCGGAGCCTACGAGCAGTACTTC
v_gene: TRBV4-1; d_gene: .; j_gene: TRBJ1-4; abundance: .; len: 14; CDR3aa: CASSRTDLNEKLFF; CDR3nt: TGCGCCAGCAGCAGGACAGATCTCAATGAAAAACTGTTTTTT
v_gene: TRBV9; d_gene: TRBD1; j_gene: TRBJ2-7; abundance: .; len: 17; CDR3aa: CASSVVRGGTGVGEQYF; CDR3nt: TGTGCCAGCAGCGTAGTTAGAGGGGGGACAGGGGTCGGAGAGCAGTACTTC
v_gene: TRBV27; d_gene: TRBD2; j_gene: TRBJ2-1; abundance: .; len: 19; CDR3aa: CASSFRLLAGARWSNEQFF; CDR3nt: TGTGCCAGCAGTTTCCGATTACTAGCGGGAGCCCGTTGGAGCAATGAGCAGTTCTTC
v_gene: TRBV7-2; d_gene: .; j_gene: TRBJ2-7; abundance: .; len: 16; CDR3aa: CASSPASGVRTYEQYF; CDR3nt: TGTGCCAGCAGCCCTGCCTCAGGGGTAAGAACCTACGAGCAGTACTTC
v_gene: TRBV18; d_gene: TRBD1; j_gene: TRBJ2-2; abundance: few; len: 15; CDR3aa: CASSLWTGGTGELFF; CDR3nt: TGTGCCAGCTCACTGTGGACAGGGGGCACCGGGGAGCTGTTTTTT
v_gene: TRBV2; d_gene: .; j_gene: TRBJ1-1; abundance: .; len: 15; CDR3aa: CASSRQEVGDTEAFF; CDR3nt: TGTGCCAGCAGTCGACAGGAGGTGGGGGACACTGAAGCTTTCTTT
v_gene: TRBV6-6; d_gene: .; j_gene: TRBJ2-7; abundance: .; len: 14; CDR3aa: CASTAKGDSYEQYF; CDR3nt: TGTGCCAGCACCGCGAAAGGGGACTCCTACGAGCAGTACTTC
v_gene: TRBV10-3; d_gene: TRBD2; j_gene: TRBJ2-1; abundance: .; len: 12; CDR3aa: CAISGLAGGLFF; CDR3nt: TGTGCCATCAGTGGGCTAGCGGGTGGTCTGTTCTTC
v_gene: TRBV27; d_gene: .; j_gene: TRBJ1-3; abundance: few; len: 14; CDR3aa: CASSLSYSGNTIYF; CDR3nt: TGTGCCAGCAGTTTATCGTACTCTGGAAACACCATATATTTT
v_gene: TRBV10-2; d_gene: TRBD2; j_gene: TRBJ2-7; abundance: .; len: 14; CDR3aa: CASSEVAGSNEQYF; CDR3nt: TGCGCCAGCAGTGAGGTAGCGGGAAGCAACGAGCAGTACTTC
v_gene: TRBV4-3; d_gene: .; j_gene: TRBJ2-7; abundance: once; len: 12; CDR3aa: CASSLRGEKQYF; CDR3nt: TGCGCCAGCAGCCTTAGGGGCGAGAAGCAGTACTTC
v_gene: TRBV5-4; d_gene: TRBD2; j_gene: TRBJ2-1; abundance: .; len: 14; CDR3aa: CASSFLADNNEQFF; CDR3nt: TGTGCCAGCAGCTTCCTAGCGGATAACAATGAGCAGTTCTTC
v_gene: TRBV27; d_gene: TRBD2; j_gene: TRBJ2-7; abundance: few; len: 16; CDR3aa: CASSRGPSGRGQGQYF; CDR3nt: TGTGCCAGCAGCCGAGGGCCTAGCGGGAGGGGGCAGGGGCAGTACTTC
v_gene: TRBV20-1; d_gene: .; j_gene: TRBJ2-1; abundance: few; len: 10; CDR3aa: CSRARYEQFF; CDR3nt: TGCAGCAGGGCCAGATATGAGCAGTTCTTC
v_gene: TRBV28; d_gene: .; j_gene: TRBJ1-5; abundance: .; len: 13; CDR3aa: CATKSGSNQPQHF; CDR3nt: TGTGCCACCAAGTCCGGTAGCAATCAGCCCCAGCATTTT
v_gene: TRBV29-1; d_gene: TRBD2; j_gene: TRBJ2-1; abundance: .; len: 12; CDR3aa: CSVGQGLAEQFF; CDR3nt: TGCAGCGTTGGACAGGGACTAGCTGAGCAGTTCTTC
v_gene: TRBV19; d_gene: .; j_gene: TRBJ2-2; abundance: .; len: 15; CDR3aa: CASSIAAGNTGELFF; CDR3nt: TGTGCCAGTAGTATAGCCGCAGGCAACACCGGGGAGCTGTTTTTT
v_gene: TRBV5-4; d_gene: .; j_gene: TRBJ1-4; abundance: once; len: 15; CDR3aa: CASSRKQGGSEKLFF; CDR3nt: TGTGCCAGCAGCCGAAAACAGGGCGGCTCTGAAAAACTGTTTTTT
v_gene: TRBV29-1; d_gene: .; j_gene: TRBJ1-5; abundance: .; len: 13; CDR3aa: CSVVGYQGQPQHF; CDR3nt: TGCAGCGTTGTGGGCTATCAAGGCCAGCCCCAGCATTTT
v_gene: TRBV10-1; d_gene: .; j_gene: TRBJ2-1; abundance: .; len: 14; CDR3aa: CASSVGGAQGEQFF; CDR3nt: TGCGCCAGCAGTGTGGGGGGAGCGCAGGGTGAGCAGTTCTTC
v_gene: TRBV30; d_gene: TRBD1; j_gene: TRBJ2-7; abundance: .; len: 15; CDR3aa: CAWSGGRDRFYEQYF; CDR3nt: TGTGCCTGGAGTGGGGGTCGGGACAGGTTCTACGAGCAGTACTTC
v_gene: TRBV28; d_gene: .; j_gene: TRBJ2-7; abundance: .; len: 17; CDR3aa: CASRPSPRWNRAYEQYF; CDR3nt: TGTGCCAGCAGACCAAGCCCGAGGTGGAACCGGGCCTACGAGCAGTACTTC
v_gene: TRBV5-6; d_gene: .; j_gene: TRBJ2-7; abundance: .; len: 14; CDR3aa: CASSFLGAVYEQYF; CDR3nt: TGTGCCAGCAGCTTCCTGGGGGCCGTCTACGAGCAGTACTTC
v_gene: TRBV28; d_gene: TRBD1; j_gene: TRBJ1-1; abundance: few; len: 13; CDR3aa: CASSTGARTEAFF; CDR3nt: TGTGCCAGCAGCACAGGGGCCCGTACTGAAGCTTTCTTT
v_gene: TRBV5-1; d_gene: TRBD1; j_gene: TRBJ2-6; abundance: .; len: 16; CDR3aa: CASSRDRPSGANVLTF; CDR3nt: TGCGCCAGCAGCCGGGACAGGCCCTCTGGGGCCAACGTCCTGACTTTC
v_gene: TRBV5-1; d_gene: .; j_gene: TRBJ2-5; abundance: .; len: 15; CDR3aa: CASRGGGLPQETQYF; CDR3nt: TGCGCCAGCCGGGGAGGGGGACTACCCCAAGAGACCCAGTACTTC
v_gene: TRBV19; d_gene: TRBD1; j_gene: TRBJ2-5; abundance: .; len: 14; CDR3aa: CASRRDRVSETQYF; CDR3nt: TGTGCCAGTAGGAGGGACAGGGTATCAGAGACCCAGTACTTC
v_gene: TRBV19; d_gene: TRBD2; j_gene: TRBJ2-5; abundance: .; len: 14; CDR3aa: CASSIGRGRGTQYF; CDR3nt: TGTGCCAGTAGTATAGGTAGAGGGAGGGGAACCCAGTACTTC
v_gene: TRBV28; d_gene: .; j_gene: TRBJ2-6; abundance: .; len: 18; CDR3aa: CASSLREGRSSGANVLTF; CDR3nt: TGTGCCAGCAGTCTCCGAGAGGGCCGGAGCTCTGGGGCCAACGTCCTGACTTTC
v_gene: TRBV2; d_gene: .; j_gene: TRBJ2-1; abundance: .; len: 13; CDR3aa: CASKELDSNEQFF; CDR3nt: TGTGCCAGCAAAGAGTTGGACAGCAATGAGCAGTTCTTC
v_gene: TRBV30; d_gene: .; j_gene: TRBJ1-3; abundance: .; len: 13; CDR3aa: CAWSHQAGNTIYF; CDR3nt: TGTGCCTGGAGCCACCAGGCTGGAAACACCATATATTTT
v_gene: TRBV2; d_gene: .; j_gene: TRBJ1-6; abundance: .; len: 12; CDR3aa: CASTPGFSPLHF; CDR3nt: TGTGCCAGCACCCCAGGATTTTCACCCCTCCACTTT
v_gene: TRBV4-1; d_gene: .; j_gene: TRBJ1-2; abundance: .; len: 14; CDR3aa: CASSQGRAGYGYTF; CDR3nt: TGCGCCAGCAGCCAAGGTCGGGCGGGCTATGGCTACACCTTC
v_gene: TRBV11-2; d_gene: .; j_gene: TRBJ1-5; abundance: .; len: 14; CDR3aa: CASSSGTPYQPQHF; CDR3nt: TGTGCCAGCAGTTCCGGGACACCCTATCAGCCCCAGCATTTT
v_gene: TRBV5-1; d_gene: .; j_gene: TRBJ2-3; abundance: .; len: 12; CDR3aa: CASSLRGDTQYF; CDR3nt: TGCGCCAGCAGCCTGAGGGGGGATACGCAGTATTTT
v_gene: TRBV5-4; d_gene: .; j_gene: TRBJ1-1; abundance: .; len: 13; CDR3aa: CASSFGANTEAFF; CDR3nt: TGTGCCAGCAGCTTTGGAGCGAACACTGAAGCTTTCTTT
v_gene: TRBV7-8; d_gene: .; j_gene: TRBJ2-7; abundance: few; len: 13; CDR3aa: CASSSLLPGEQYF; CDR3nt: TGTGCCAGCAGCTCGTTACTCCCGGGAGAGCAGTACTTC
v_gene: TRBV6-6; d_gene: .; j_gene: TRBJ1-3; abundance: .; len: 14; CDR3aa: CASGGVLSGNTIYF; CDR3nt: TGTGCCAGCGGAGGCGTACTCTCTGGAAACACCATATATTTT
v_gene: TRBV30; d_gene: TRBD1; j_gene: TRBJ1-1; abundance: .; len: 16; CDR3aa: CAIRKERDRGRTEAFF; CDR3nt: TGTGCTATTCGGAAGGAACGGGACAGGGGTCGCACTGAAGCTTTCTTT
v_gene: TRBV15; d_gene: .; j_gene: TRBJ2-4; abundance: .; len: 19; CDR3aa: CATSRAGGIGGWSKNIQYF; CDR3nt: TGTGCCACCAGCAGAGCAGGCGGTATAGGGGGTTGGTCCAAAAACATTCAGTACTTC
v_gene: TRBV4-2; d_gene: TRBD2; j_gene: TRBJ2-1; abundance: once; len: 18; CDR3aa: CASSQDVRETNSYNEQFF; CDR3nt: TGTGCCAGCAGCCAAGATGTGCGGGAGACTAATTCCTACAATGAGCAGTTCTTC